The 24 T cell receptor beta chains listed next were all sequenced from one sample in a study of Ad26.COV2.S vaccination and SARS-CoV-2 variants. Treatment described: 15 to 20 received Ad26.COV2.S at low or high dose, single or two shots; roughly five received placebo; per-sample allocation not given. Material that was analyzed had been drawn on day 63 after the first vaccine or placebo injection. Profiling relied on immunoSEQ multiplex PCR, and the TCRdb table lists in-frame clones only, not all of them. The sample includes roughly 320,000 clones, approximately 80% of them seen just once. This sample comprised peripheral blood, obtained in a trial of Ad26.COV2.S vaccine versus placebo. The receptors come from a person aged 18 to 59 who received the Ad26.COV2.S COVID-19 vaccine or a placebo.

The J gene is TRBJ2-3, the V gene TRBV5-1; D is perhaps TRBD1 (6 bases). The CDR3 has 15 amino acids. Germline values: CDR1 SGHRS, CDR2 YFSETQ. The V end lost 4 bases, the J end lost 3 bases, and 15 bases lay between the germline ends. This CDR3 is CASSMDRDSTDTQYF. For the CDR3, the DNA is TGCGCCAGCAGCATGGACAGAGATTCTACAGATACGCAGTATTTT.

This clone appeared a single time. This chain uses TRBV2 with TRBJ2-5; the match to TRBD2 covers 7 bases. V lost 6 bases, J lost 5 bases, and 9 bases stayed unmatched. The CDR3 contains 14 residues. Looked up from germline, CDR1 is SNHLY and CDR2 is FYNNEI. CDR3: CASSGLDGRETQYF. CDR3 DNA: TGTGCCAGCAGCGGACTAGACGGGAGGGAGACCCAGTACTTC.

The table lists this clone with a few counts. J is TRBJ2-7 and V is TRBV28, with D possibly TRBD1 on 6 matching bases. The V gene's germline CDR1 is MDHEN and CDR2 SYDVKM. The CDR3 consists of 14 residues. The V end was cut by 1 base, the J end by 3 bases, with 10 bases between. Here the CDR3 DNA reads TGTGCCAGCAGTTTATATGCAGGGGACTACGAGCAGTACTTC. Protein: CASSLYAGDYEQYF.

The chain recombines TRBV7-3 with TRBJ2-2, with 8 bases fitting TRBD1. V lost 4 bases to trimming and J lost 2 bases; unmatched junction nucleotides: 6. This CDR3 is built from 16 residues. CDR1 is SGHTA, CDR2 FQGTGA, per germline. CDR3 in DNA: TGTGCCAGCAGCTATCCCGGGACAGGAAACACCGGGGAGCTGTTTTTT. Residues: CASSYPGTGNTGELFF.

In its sample, this clone was seen many times. This chain connects TRBV28 to TRBJ1-5; TRBD1 might be the D (6 bases). With 3 bases removed from V and 7 bases from J, the gap between germline ends came to 16 bases. Germline V gene sequence: CDR1 MDHEN, CDR2 SYDVKM. The CDR3 sequence is 15 residues long. The CDR3 nucleotides read TGTGCCAGCAGTTTCGGGGGGGGCGAAGCGCAGCCCCAGCATTTT. Translating it yields CASSFGGGEAQPQHF.

The V gene is TRBV5-1, the J gene TRBJ2-5; 10 positions match TRBD2. CDR3 length equals 15 residues. Germline-derived CDR1 and CDR2 are SGHRS and YFSETQ. V shed 3 bases, J shed 5 bases, and the junction held 7 bases outside the gene matches. The CDR3 reads CASSYGLAAVETQYF. The CDR3 DNA sequence: TGCGCCAGCAGCTACGGACTAGCGGCTGTGGAGACCCAGTACTTC.

This clone came up a few times. V usage is TRBV2 and J usage is TRBJ1-5; the D is unclear. The CDR3 runs to 14 residues. Germline V gives CDR1 SNHLY, CDR2 FYNNEI. V shed 5 bases and J shed 2 bases, with 10 bases lying between them. DNA of the CDR3: TGTGCCAGCAGTAATTCGATGGGCAATCAGCCCCAGCATTTT. Its protein is CASSNSMGNQPQHF.

The V and J genes are TRBV23-1 and TRBJ1-5; 8 bases fit TRBD1. TRBV23-1 qualifies as an ORF whose function is uncertain. V was pared by 5 bases and J by 0 bases, with 9 bases of the junction left unmatched. This CDR3 has 17 residues. CDR3 in amino acids: CASSGKGTGDSNQPQHF. CDR3 nucleotide sequence: TGCGCCAGCAGTGGAAAGGGGACAGGTGATAGCAATCAGCCCCAGCATTTT.

The chain uses TRBV5-5 and TRBJ2-2, with D perhaps matching TRBD2 (5 bases). Trimming removed 5 bases from V and 7 bases from J, with 6 bases in between. Germline V gene sequence: CDR1 SGHKS, CDR2 YYEKEE (reference sequence). The CDR3 spans 11 residues. CDR3 loop: CASRLGGELFF. The CDR3 region has the DNA TGTGCCAGCAGACTAGGCGGGGAGCTGTTTTTT.

The V and J genes are TRBV28 and TRBJ2-3; 8 bases line up with TRBD2. The germline V gene encodes CDR1 MDHEN and CDR2 SYDVKM. The CDR3 spans 17 residues. V shed 3 bases, J shed 1 base, and the junction held 9 bases outside the gene matches. The CDR3 is CASSLHNGGVGTDTQYF. Here the CDR3 DNA reads TGTGCCAGCAGTTTGCATAACGGGGGGGTCGGCACAGATACGCAGTATTTT.

The chain joins TRBV7-9 to TRBJ1-2; maybe TRBD1 (5 bases). The V end lost 1 base, the J end lost 7 bases, and 10 bases lay between the germline ends. This CDR3 is built from 13 residues. Germline V gene lookup returns CDR1 SEHNR and CDR2 FQNEAQ (reference sequence). CDR3 sequence: CASSLVVGAGYTF. In DNA form, the CDR3 reads TGTGCCAGCAGCTTAGTAGTAGGGGCTGGCTACACCTTC.

The table lists this clone with a few counts. The chain recombines TRBV10-3 with TRBJ2-5; D call uncertain. This CDR3 spans 14 amino acids. CDR1 and CDR2 (germline): ENHRY, SYGVKD. V was cut by 6 bases and J by 2 bases, with 13 bases left in between. The CDR3 sequence is CAISSLGSQETQYF. Written as DNA, the CDR3 is TGTGCCATCAGCTCGCTTGGAAGTCAAGAGACCCAGTACTTC.

The chain recombines TRBV15 with TRBJ2-7, with D perhaps being TRBD1 or TRBD2 (5 bases each). The CDR3 sequence is 14 residues long. V gave up 1 base and J gave up 5 bases, with 12 bases separating them. Looked up from germline, CDR1 is LNHNV and CDR2 is YYDKDF (reference sequence). The CDR3 nucleotides are TGTGCCACCAGCAGAGGGGGGTCTGTTGACGAGCAGTACTTC. Translating gives CATSRGGSVDEQYF.

CDR3 loop: CASSVMTGGGETQYF. The CDR3 nucleotides are TGTGCCAGCAGCGTAATGACAGGTGGTGGGGAGACCCAGTACTTC. The J gene is TRBJ2-5, the V gene TRBV9, with a possible D match to TRBD1 (6 bases). The CDR3 loop spans 15 amino acids. Per the germline V gene, CDR1 is SGDLS and CDR2 is YYNGEE. V was trimmed by 1 base and J by 5 bases, leaving 15 bases between them.

The CDR3 nucleotides are TGTGCCAGCGGCCTCCGTGGGACAGCTTATGGAGCTTTCTTT. It yields the protein CASGLRGTAYGAFF. The V call is TRBV6-5, the J call TRBJ1-1; 7 bases fit TRBD1. This CDR3 has 14 residues. CDR1 is MNHEY, CDR2 SVGAGI, per germline. Unmatched junction bases numbered 16, after V lost 8 bases and J lost 10 bases.

The chain has TRBV5-1 and TRBJ1-1, with D hard to call. V lost 4 bases and J 1 base, leaving 8 bases between the germline ends. CDR1 and CDR2 from the germline V gene are SGHRS and YFSETQ. The CDR3 extends over 13 amino acids. The CDR3 loop is CASSPAGNTEAFF. CDR3 DNA sequence: TGCGCCAGCAGCCCGGCGGGGAACACTGAAGCTTTCTTT.

The chain uses TRBV18 and TRBJ2-7, with D perhaps TRBD1 or TRBD2 (6 bases each). Germline CDR1 KGHSH, CDR2 LQKENI. Trimming cost V 2 bases and J 4 bases, with 12 bases left between them. This CDR3 comprises 14 residues. CDR3 coding DNA: TGTGCCAGCTCACCAGGGTTAGGGGGGTACGAGCAGTACTTC. Translation gives CASSPGLGGYEQYF.

The rearrangement uses TRBV5-4 and TRBJ1-2; weak D call: TRBD1 (5 bases). The CDR3 runs to 15 residues. Trimming stripped 3 bases from V and 2 bases from J, with 14 bases between. The germline V gene has CDR1 SGHNT and CDR2 YYREEE (reference sequence). DNA of the CDR3: TGTGCCAGCAGCTACCGGGGGGGGGTGAACTATGGCTACACCTTC. Its protein product is CASSYRGGVNYGYTF.

The chain uses TRBV12-2 and TRBJ2-7. TRBV12-2 represents a pseudogene. This CDR3 spans 11 amino acids. CDR3 nucleotide sequence: TGTGCAAGTCTTGTCCCCCACGAGCAGTACTTC. This sequence encodes CASLVPHEQYF.

V and J are TRBV11-3 and TRBJ2-4; D may correspond to TRBD1 or TRBD2 (5 bases each). Germline V lookup: CDR1 SGHNT, CDR2 YENEEA. CDR3 length: 16 residues. V was trimmed by 1 base and J by 1 base, leaving 11 bases between them. The CDR3 reads CASSLGGTGAKNIQYF. CDR3 DNA sequence: TGTGCCAGCAGCTTAGGGGGGACGGGGGCCAAAAACATTCAGTACTTC.

V is TRBV3-1 (or the pseudogene TRBV3-2) and J is TRBJ2-5, with TRBD1 matching over 9 bases. With V trimmed by 6 bases and J by 5 bases, 7 bases remained unmatched. This CDR3 spans 14 amino acids. Germline CDR1 and CDR2: LGHDT and YNNKEL (reference sequence). The CDR3 reads CASRITGGRETQYF. The DNA of the CDR3 is TGTGCCAGCAGGATAACAGGGGGCAGGGAGACCCAGTACTTC.

The CDR3 is CATSDRDRGGYEQYF. The CDR3 DNA follows: TGTGCCACCAGTGATCGGGACAGGGGGGGGTACGAGCAGTACTTC. The rearrangement uses TRBV24-1 and TRBJ2-7; the match to TRBD1 covers 11 bases. With V trimmed by 3 bases and J by 4 bases, 4 bases remained unmatched. The germline V gene has CDR1 KGHDR and CDR2 SFDVKD. CDR3 length equals 15 residues.

This rearrangement joins TRBV28 to TRBJ1-2; 9 bases fit TRBD1. V shed 4 bases, J shed 4 bases, and the junction held 4 bases outside the gene matches. The CDR3 totals 14 residues. The germline V gene encodes CDR1 MDHEN and CDR2 SYDVKM. The CDR3 loop is CASSSGTGIYGYTF. The CDR3 DNA reads TGTGCCAGCAGTTCCGGGACAGGGATCTATGGCTACACCTTC.

This clone was recorded only once. The chain carries TRBV7-3 and TRBJ2-2; a weak D match, TRBD2 (6 bases). V lost 1 base and J 6 bases, leaving 15 bases between the germline ends. CDR1 is SGHTA, CDR2 FQGTGA, per germline. This CDR3 spans 16 amino acids. CDR3 sequence reads: CASSLNGGEIPGELFF. CDR3 coding DNA: TGTGCCAGCAGCTTAAATGGCGGGGAGATCCCCGGGGAGCTGTTTTTT.